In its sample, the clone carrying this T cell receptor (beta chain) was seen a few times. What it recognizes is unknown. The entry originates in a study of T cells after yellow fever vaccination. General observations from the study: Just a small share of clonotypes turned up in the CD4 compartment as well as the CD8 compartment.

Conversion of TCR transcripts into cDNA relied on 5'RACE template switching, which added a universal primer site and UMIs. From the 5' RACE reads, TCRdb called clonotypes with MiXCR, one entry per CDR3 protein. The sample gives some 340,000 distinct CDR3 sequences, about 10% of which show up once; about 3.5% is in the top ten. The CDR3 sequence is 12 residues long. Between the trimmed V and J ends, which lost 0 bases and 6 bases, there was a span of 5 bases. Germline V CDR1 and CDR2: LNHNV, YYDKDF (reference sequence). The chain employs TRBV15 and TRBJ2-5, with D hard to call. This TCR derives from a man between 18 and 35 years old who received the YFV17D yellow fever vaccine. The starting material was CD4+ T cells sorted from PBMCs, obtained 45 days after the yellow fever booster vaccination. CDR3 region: CATSRDVQTQYF. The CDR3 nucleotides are TGTGCCACCAGCAGAGATGTCCAGACCCAGTACTTC.